The 28 T cell receptor beta chains listed next were all sequenced from one sample in a study of metastatic and nonmetastatic thyroid tumors. Patients underwent thyroid surgery, and none had received any treatment before it. TCRdb re-analyzed the PCR reads through MiXCR. The data show about 15,000 clones, roughly a third seen once. The source material was tumor tissue. These receptors all stem from a female donor with papillary thyroid cancer or a benign thyroid nodule (not recorded which). Some clones in this sample may be carry-over from other donors' samples.

This clone was found a few times. CDR3 DNA: TGTGCCTGGAGTGTACGAGGAGGCTACACCTTC. Its translation is CAWSVRGGYTF. The rearrangement uses TRBV30 and TRBJ1-2; D is undetermined. Germline CDR1 is GTSNPN and CDR2 is SVGIG (reference sequence). The CDR3 contains 11 residues. Trimming took off 0 bases at V and 8 bases at J, with 7 bases between the two ends.

This clone has at least ten counts. V usage is TRBV5-1 and J usage is TRBJ1-5; 7 bases map to TRBD1. Looked up from germline, CDR1 is SGHRS and CDR2 is YFSETQ. The CDR3 extends over 14 amino acids. V dropped 0 bases and J dropped 4; count of bases not matched to a gene: 1. The CDR3 sequence: CASSLEGANQPQHF. The CDR3 DNA follows: TGCGCCAGCAGCTTGGAGGGGGCGAATCAGCCCCAGCATTTT. The full variable domain, with the rest looked up from reference TRBV5-1 and TRBJ1-5, is KAGVTQTPRYLIKTRGQQVTLSCSPISGHRSVSWYQQTPGQGLQFLFEYFSETQRNKGNFPGRFSGRQFSNSRSEMNVSTLELGDSALYLCASSLEGANQPQHFGDGTRLSIL.

This clone rates as medium-sized. This chain joins TRBV6-1 and TRBJ1-6; D is uncertain. From germline, CDR1 is MNHNS and CDR2 SASEGT. V shed 7 bases and J shed 7 bases, with 20 bases lying between them. The length of the CDR3 is 16 residues. The CDR3 DNA sequence: TGTGCCAGCAACTTAGTGGTTAATGCCTTCAATTCACCCCTCCACTTT. Amino acid sequence: CASNLVVNAFNSPLHF.

This clone rates as medium-sized. The genes are TRBV5-4 and TRBJ2-7, with a possible D match to TRBD2 (7 bases). The CDR3 spans 15 residues. The germline V gene has CDR1 SGHNT and CDR2 YYREEE (reference sequence). V lost 4 bases to trimming and J lost 0 bases, with 14 bases between them. The CDR3 loop reads CASSIRGALSYEQYF. In nucleotides, the CDR3 is TGTGCCAGCAGCATTCGGGGGGCCCTCTCCTACGAGCAGTACTTC.

This clone was observed once. The chain carries TRBV20-1 and TRBJ1-5, with D perhaps TRBD1 (5 bases). V shed 6 bases and J shed 3 bases, with 12 bases lying between them. The CDR3 has 13 amino acids. Germline CDR1 and CDR2: DFQATT and SNEGSKA (reference sequence). The CDR3 spells CSARGTANQPQHF. CDR3 coding DNA: TGCAGTGCGCGTGGGACGGCCAATCAGCCCCAGCATTTT.

This clone was picked up many times. The V and J genes are TRBV12-3 or TRBV12-4 and TRBJ2-3, with TRBD2 identical over 10 bases. Trimming took 2 bases from V and 5 from J; bases not matched to a gene: 4. The length of the CDR3 is 15 residues. CDR3 sequence: CASSLSGGAVDTQYF. The CDR3 region has the DNA TGTGCCAGCAGTTTAAGCGGGGGGGCGGTAGATACGCAGTATTTT.

This clone occurred a few times. The chain employs TRBV6-1 and TRBJ2-1; no clear D. Trimming left V 8 bases short and J 6 bases short, with 11 bases between. The CDR3 runs to 12 residues. The V gene's germline CDR1 is MNHNS and CDR2 SASEGT. As DNA, the CDR3 is TGTGCCAGCGGATCCTACGGCAATGAGCAGTTCTTC. Its translation: CASGSYGNEQFF.

As regards this clone: Since the CDR3 does not end with the conserved phenylalanine or tryptophan, this likely comes from a read error. CDR3 nucleotides: TGCGCCAGCAGCCAAGAAACTAGCGGCGGGTATGAAGAGACCCAGTACTTG. Protein sequence: CASSQETSGGYEETQYL. The rearrangement uses TRBV4-1 and TRBJ2-5; 8 bases map to TRBD2. The germline gives CDR1 MGHRA, CDR2 YSYEKL. V shed 0 bases and J 3 bases; nucleotides not matched to a gene: 9. The CDR3 has 17 residues.

This clone was observed once. Likely a read error: the CDR3 ends without its conserved phenylalanine or tryptophan. The chain recombines TRBV5-4 with TRBJ1-3; possible D gene TRBD1, 5 bases. The CDR3 is 16 residues long. Germline V gives CDR1 SGHNT, CDR2 YYREEE (reference sequence). DNA of the CDR3: TGTGCCAGCACCTTGGACACCGACAGCGAGGGAAACACCATATATCTT. Translated, it gives CASTLDTDSEGNTIYL.

This clone counts as medium-sized. This CDR3 reads CASSRDGSTDTQYF. The CDR3 DNA sequence: TGTGCCAGCAGCAGGGACGGTAGCACAGATACGCAGTATTTT. The chain carries TRBV6-4 and TRBJ2-3, with D perhaps matching TRBD1 or TRBD2 (5 bases each). V was pared by 6 bases and J by 0 bases, with 10 bases between. Germline V lookup: CDR1 MRHNA, CDR2 SNTAGT. This CDR3 has 14 amino acids.

The CDR3 loop reads CASSLRQGLGNTIYF. DNA of the CDR3: TGTGCCAGCAGTTTAAGACAGGGGCTGGGAAACACCATATATTTT. The gene calls are TRBV12-3 or TRBV12-4 and TRBJ1-3, with 8 bases aligning to TRBD1. The CDR3 extends over 15 amino acids. V was pared by 2 bases and J by 4 bases, with 4 bases of the junction left unmatched.

This clone was observed at least ten times. The chain carries TRBV28 and TRBJ1-5, with 7 bases aligning to TRBD1. Looked up from germline, CDR1 is MDHEN and CDR2 is SYDVKM. Losses at the gene ends were 6 bases for V and 0 bases for J; bases not matched to a gene: 11. This CDR3 spans 17 amino acids. CDR3 nucleotides: TGTGCCAGCAGAGGACAGGACGAGGGGTATAGCAATCAGCCCCAGCATTTT. Translated, it gives CASRGQDEGYSNQPQHF.

This clone was seen a few times. Germline is not matched at one junction end, which may reflect a read error. The rearrangement links TRBV7-6 to TRBJ2-1; no firm D call. The CDR3 loop spans 11 amino acids. The germline CDR1 and CDR2 sequences are SGHVS and FNYEAQ. The CDR3 DNA follows: TGTGTCAGCAGCCCCGGTCATGAGCAGTTCTTC. Its protein product is CVSSPGHEQFF.

By sample share, this clone is medium-sized. The J gene is TRBJ2-3, the V gene TRBV19, with D possibly being TRBD1 (5 bases). The V end was cut by 5 bases, the J end by 0 bases, with 12 bases between. Germline CDR1 reads LNHDA; CDR2 reads SQIVND (reference sequence). The CDR3 has 15 residues. The CDR3 DNA follows: TGTGCCAGTAGTTCCACAGGAAAAAGCACAGATACGCAGTATTTT. Protein product: CASSSTGKSTDTQYF.

The chain carries TRBV30 and TRBJ1-5, with D possibly matching TRBD1 (5 bases). The CDR3 spans 13 residues. V lost 0 bases and J 6 bases, leaving 9 bases between the germline ends. The V gene's germline CDR1 is GTSNPN and CDR2 SVGIG (reference sequence). CDR3 loop: CAWSVDGGQPQHF. CDR3 in DNA: TGTGCCTGGAGTGTAGATGGGGGTCAGCCCCAGCATTTT.

This clone appeared many times. J is TRBJ2-7 and V is TRBV5-6; TRBD2 is a possible D gene (6 bases). Germline V gene data show CDR1 as SGHDT and CDR2 as YYEEEE. The CDR3 runs to 13 residues. V gave up 0 bases and J gave up 12 bases, with 16 bases separating them. CDR3 in DNA: TGTGCCAGCAGCTTGGAACGACTAGAAGTTCTGTACTTC. This translates into CASSLERLEVLYF.

This clone has a count of ten or more. CDR3 residues: CASSQDGVSGANVLTF. In nucleotides, the CDR3 is TGTGCCAGCAGCCAGGATGGGGTCTCTGGGGCCAACGTCCTGACTTTC. V and J are TRBV16 and TRBJ2-6; D is ambiguous. Trimming stripped 3 bases from V and 0 bases from J, with 9 bases between. Germline CDR1 KGHSY, CDR2 FQNENV. The CDR3 sequence is 16 residues long.

This clone has ten or more counts. One end of the junction is discordant with germline, which a read error may explain. This sample also contains other DNA sequences that code for the same CDR3. The rearrangement joins TRBV15 to TRBJ1-2; D not resolved. This CDR3 is 15 amino acids long. CDR1 and CDR2 (germline): LNHNV, YYDKDF (reference sequence). CDR3 DNA sequence: TGTGCCACCAGCAGAGATTCCCTGCTTAACTACGGCTACACCTTC. Amino acid sequence: CATSRDSLLNYGYTF. Complete variable domain (other parts from reference TRBV15 and TRBJ1-2): DAMVIQNPRYQVTQFGKPVTLSCSQTLNHNVMYWYQQKSSQAPKLLFHYYDKDFNNEADTPDNFQSRRPNTSFCFLDIRSPGLGDTAMYLCATSRDSLLNYGYTFGSGTRLTVV.

This rearrangement joins TRBV7-2 to TRBJ2-7, with 12 bases that match TRBD2. V lost 5 bases, J lost 1 base, and 3 bases stayed unmatched. The CDR3 is made up of 15 amino acids. The V gene's germline CDR1 is SGHTA and CDR2 FQGNSA. The CDR3 bases are TGTGCCAGCAGCGAAACTAGCGGGGGGTCCTACGAGCAGTACTTC. Translation gives CASSETSGGSYEQYF.

This clone turned up a few times. The rearrangement uses TRBV24-1 and TRBJ2-1, with 10 positions matching TRBD2. J was trimmed by 1 base and V by 9 bases; bases with no gene match: 5. The CDR3 loop spans 15 amino acids. Germline V gene sequence: CDR1 KGHDR, CDR2 SFDVKD. CDR3 sequence (DNA): TGTGCCACCGATAGCGGGAGGCTTTCCTACAATGAGCAGTTCTTC. Its protein product is CATDSGRLSYNEQFF.

Here the CDR3 reads CASRKDGFSNQPQHF. CDR3 coding DNA: TGTGCCAGCAGAAAGGACGGGTTTAGCAATCAGCCCCAGCATTTT. The V gene is TRBV6-1, the J gene TRBJ1-5; unclear D gene. This CDR3 region has 15 residues. The V gene's germline CDR1 is MNHNS and CDR2 SASEGT. With 6 bases removed from V and 0 bases from J, the gap between germline ends came to 12 bases.

This clone was seen repeatedly, ten times or more. The sample carries other DNA sequences with the same CDR3. The gene calls are TRBV6-6 and TRBJ1-2; D gene uncertain. The CDR3 spans 13 residues. Germline CDR1 reads MNHNY; CDR2 reads SVGAGI (reference sequence). V shed 0 bases and J shed 0 bases, with 2 bases lying between them. CDR3 bases: TGTGCCAGCAGTTACTCAACTAACTATGGCTACACCTTC. This gives the protein CASSYSTNYGYTF.

At least ten counts were recorded for this clone. CDR3 DNA sequence: TGTGCCTGGAGTGACTACCTAGGGGCATACGAGCAGTACTTC. Translating gives CAWSDYLGAYEQYF. This chain joins TRBV30 and TRBJ2-7; tentative D call: TRBD1 (5 bases). The CDR3 loop spans 14 amino acids. Germline-derived CDR1 and CDR2 are GTSNPN and SVGIG (reference sequence). V was trimmed by 1 base and J by 4 bases, leaving 14 bases between them.

By share, this clone counts as medium-sized. The V gene is TRBV7-3, the J gene TRBJ2-7; possible D gene TRBD2, 7 bases. V lost 3 bases and J lost 9, with 21 bases in between. Germline CDR1 reads SGHTA; CDR2 reads FQGTGA. The CDR3 has 15 amino acids. The CDR3 DNA reads as TGTGCCAGCAGCTTGGGCGGGGGAAGGGGGTCGGTGCAGTACTTC. Protein: CASSLGGGRGSVQYF.

This clone is medium-sized by share. The chain uses TRBV12-3 or TRBV12-4 and TRBJ2-7; D gene uncertain. CDR3 size: 15 residues. V was cut by 4 bases and J by 6 bases, with 19 bases left in between. CDR3 sequence reads: CASSSSSVIPREQYF. CDR3 DNA sequence: TGTGCCAGCAGTTCCTCCTCGGTCATCCCTCGCGAGCAGTACTTC.

This clone is labeled as medium-sized. V is TRBV10-1 and J is TRBJ1-1, with a tentative D call TRBD1 (5 bases). Germline assignment: CDR1 WNHNN and CDR2 SYGVQD (reference sequence). Between the trimmed V and J ends, which lost 9 bases and 0 bases, there was a span of 11 bases. The CDR3 spans 13 residues. This CDR3 reads CASSTDMNTEAFF. The CDR3 DNA reads TGCGCCAGTTCGACAGACATGAACACTGAAGCTTTCTTT.

This clone is deemed medium-sized. The chain uses TRBV6-2 or TRBV6-3 and TRBJ1-5; TRBD1 aligns across 7 bases. Germline assignment: CDR1 MNHEY and CDR2 SVGEGT. The CDR3 spans 14 residues. The junction had 5 bases not matched to a gene; V was cut back by 2 bases and J by 7 bases. The CDR3 protein is CASSYREGAQPQHF. DNA for the CDR3: TGTGCCAGCAGTTACCGGGAGGGGGCCCAGCCCCAGCATTTT.

V gene TRBV25-1 combines with J gene TRBJ2-2; possibly TRBD1 or TRBD2 for D (5 bases each). The CDR3 extends over 14 amino acids. V was clipped by 3 bases and J by 5 bases, with 10 bases between them. Per the germline V gene, CDR1 is MGHDK and CDR2 is SYGVNS. CDR3 DNA sequence: TGTGCCAGCAGTGAGGGGGTAACGACCGGGGAGCTGTTTTTT. It yields the protein CASSEGVTTGELFF.